This T cell receptor (beta chain) emerged from a study of response to subunit inactivated influenza vaccine. This clonotype was counted at least ten times. Its antigen is unidentified. CDR1 and CDR2 from the germline V gene are SGHTA and FQGNSA. V dropped 3 bases and J dropped 6; count of bases not matched to a gene: 3. The CDR3 length is 13 residues. Study-level findings and limits: Researchers suggested that each seasonal influenza vaccination recruits few new T cells.

TCRdb analysed the RT-PCR reads with MiXCR anew, one entry per CDR3 protein. The sample lists 400,000 to 650,000 distinct CDR3 sequences, 6.5% to 8% occurring once. This TCR was recovered from a man between 50 and 69 years old who received an inactivated influenza vaccine. The sample here was PBMCs from blood, taken roughly 24 months after vaccination. The J gene is TRBJ2-3, the V gene TRBV7-2, with 7 nucleotides matching TRBD1. CDR3: CASSFTGVDTQYF. In DNA form, the CDR3 reads TGTGCCAGCAGCTTTACAGGGGTGGATACGCAGTATTTT.